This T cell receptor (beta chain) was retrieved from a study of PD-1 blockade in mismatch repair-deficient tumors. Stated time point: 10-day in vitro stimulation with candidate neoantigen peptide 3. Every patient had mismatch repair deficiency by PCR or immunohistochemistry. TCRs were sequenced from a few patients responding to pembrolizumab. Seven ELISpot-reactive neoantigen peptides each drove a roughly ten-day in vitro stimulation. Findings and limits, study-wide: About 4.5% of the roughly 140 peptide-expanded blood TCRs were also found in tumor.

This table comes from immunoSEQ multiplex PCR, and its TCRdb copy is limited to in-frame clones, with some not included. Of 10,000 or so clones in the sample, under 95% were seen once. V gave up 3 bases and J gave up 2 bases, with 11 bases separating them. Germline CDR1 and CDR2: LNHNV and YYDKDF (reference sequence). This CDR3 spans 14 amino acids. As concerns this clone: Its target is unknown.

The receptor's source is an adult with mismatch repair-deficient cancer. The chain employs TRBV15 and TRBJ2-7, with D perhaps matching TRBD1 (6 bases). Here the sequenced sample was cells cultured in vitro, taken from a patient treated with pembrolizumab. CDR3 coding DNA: TGTGCCACCAGCAGCAGGGGTTCAACCTACGAGCAGTACTTC. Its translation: CATSSRGSTYEQYF.